Included here is one T cell receptor beta chain sequence, with context. The sample has other DNA sequences that encode this CDR3 too. Measured with immunoSEQ multiplex PCR; TCRdb has only the in-frame clones, and not every one. The sample has 150,000 to 200,000 clones; about 91% are singletons. The data originate from a study of T cell responses to AZD1222 COVID-19 vaccine. This CDR3 spans 13 amino acids. Deletions cut 1 base from V and 1 base from J, with 4 bases between. The V gene's germline CDR1 is LGHDT and CDR2 YNNKEL (reference sequence). The clonotype originates from an adult who received the AZD1222 COVID-19 vaccine. The source material was peripheral blood, sampled 28 days after the second AZD1222 dose. The chain links TRBV3-1 (or the pseudogene TRBV3-2) to TRBJ1-1; D is unclear. In DNA, the CDR3 is TGTGCCAGCAGCCAAGCCGGGAACACTGAAGCTTTCTTT. This gives the protein CASSQAGNTEAFF.